This is a list of T cell receptor beta chains from one sample in a study of a mutant IDH1 vaccine in newly diagnosed glioma. Sequencing used immunoSEQ multiplex PCR; TCRdb keeps in-frame clones, though not all of them. The table lists about 94,000 clones, roughly nine tenths of them singletons. These receptors' antigens are unknown. Sequencing was performed on PBMCs, taken from a glioma patient whose treatment included an IDH1 peptide vaccine. The source of these receptors is a woman between 45 and 60 years old with glioma. Both conserved end residues are part of each CDR3. D genes are given only for firm matches. Clone size appears in some rows only: once, few, many, or a class for an expanded clone.

V	size	J	D	length	DNA	CDR3
TRBV5-4	once	TRBJ1-1	TRBD1	15	TGTGCCAGCAGCGCCCTACAGGGGGCGAGCACTGAAGCTTTCTTT	CASSALQGASTEAFF
TRBV5-1	.	TRBJ2-5	.	15	TGCGCCAGCAGCTCCGACCCAATTCGGTATGAGACCCAGTACTTC	CASSSDPIRYETQYF
TRBV5-1	.	TRBJ1-2	.	14	TGCGCCAGCAGCGTGGACAGCACTAACTATGGCTACACCTTC	CASSVDSTNYGYTF
TRBV29-1	.	TRBJ2-3	.	13	TGCAGCGTTGATTGGGGGCAGACAGATACGCAGTATTTT	CSVDWGQTDTQYF
TRBV7-9	.	TRBJ2-7	.	14	TGTGCCAGCAGCTTCACGAGTATTACCTACGAGCAGTACTTC	CASSFTSITYEQYF
TRBV7-9	.	TRBJ2-3	TRBD1	17	TGTGCCAGCAGCTTAGGACAGGGGGCAATCGGGACAGATACGCAGTATTTT	CASSLGQGAIGTDTQYF
TRBV11-1	.	TRBJ1-4	TRBD1	16	TGTGCCAGCAGCTCGTCCGGGACAGGGGGAACTGAAAAACTGTTTTTT	CASSSSGTGGTEKLFF
TRBV30	few	TRBJ2-5	.	14	TGTGCCTGGAGTGTAGGGCTAGCGCAAGAGACCCAGTACTTC	CAWSVGLAQETQYF
TRBV29-1	.	TRBJ1-1	TRBD1	14	TGCAGCGTAGCAGACAGGGTTTCGAACACTGAAGCTTTCTTT	CSVADRVSNTEAFF
TRBV7-9	once	TRBJ2-2	TRBD2	14	TGTGCCATTAACGGGGGGAGGCACACCGGGGAGCTGTTTTTT	CAINGGRHTGELFF
TRBV7-9	.	TRBJ2-2	.	15	TGTGCCAGCAGCTTTGAGCCAGCGAACACCGGGGAGCTGTTTTTT	CASSFEPANTGELFF
TRBV7-8	.	TRBJ2-7	.	12	TGTGCCAGCAGCCTCCTTGGGGGGATGGGGTACTTC	CASSLLGGMGYF
TRBV9	.	TRBJ2-6	.	16	TGTGCCAGCAGCGTAGCCGCGTTCTCTGGGGCCAACGTCCTGACTTTC	CASSVAAFSGANVLTF
TRBV5-4	.	TRBJ1-3	.	16	TGTGCCAGCAGCTTGGGCGCGGGCCGCTCTGGAAACACCATATATTTT	CASSLGAGRSGNTIYF
TRBV6-5	.	TRBJ1-6	.	15	TGTGCCAGCAGAGTGATGGGTCGACCAAATTCACCCCTCCACTTT	CASRVMGRPNSPLHF
TRBV5-5	once	TRBJ1-2	TRBD1	13	TGTGCCAGCAGCAGGGACAGGACCTATGGCTACACCTTC	CASSRDRTYGYTF
TRBV9	.	TRBJ2-7	.	13	TGTGCCAGCAGCTATGGGGGGGCAGGCGAGCAGTACTTC	CASSYGGAGEQYF
TRBV2	once	TRBJ1-1	TRBD1	13	TGTGCCAGCTTCGACAGGGGGCGGTCTGAAGCTTTCTTT	CASFDRGRSEAFF
TRBV2	.	TRBJ2-7	.	12	TGTGCCTCCCAGTACGGGGAATACGAGCAGTACTTC	CASQYGEYEQYF
TRBV28	.	TRBJ1-2	TRBD1	13	TGTGCCAGCAGTCGGACAGGTTACTATGGCTACACCTTC	CASSRTGYYGYTF
TRBV28	once	TRBJ1-5	TRBD1	15	TGTGCCAGCAGTTTACAAGGACAGGGGGATCAGCCCCAGCATTTT	CASSLQGQGDQPQHF
TRBV25-1	.	TRBJ2-3	TRBD2	14	TGTGCCAGCAGCTCTCTAGCGGCCACAGATACGCAGTATTTT	CASSSLAATDTQYF